This T cell receptor beta chain was retrieved from a study of HIV-infected patients and healthy controls. This clonotype has more than one count but fewer than ten. This CDR3 has 12 amino acids. Germline V gene sequence: CDR1 SGHTA, CDR2 FQGNSA. V trimming: 5 bases; J trimming: 10 bases; junction bases outside the gene matches: 4. MiXCR, applied by TCRdb to the 5' RACE reads, yields one record per CDR3 protein. The profile shows roughly 68,000 distinct CDR3 sequences, under 25% of them singletons. Sequenced material: CD4+ T cells from blood. The rearrangement uses TRBV7-2 and TRBJ1-1, with 10 bases fitting TRBD1. The source is a human donor in good health. The CDR3 bases are TGTGCCAGCAGCACAGACAGGGGGCGAGCTTTCTTT. Its translation is CASSTDRGRAFF.